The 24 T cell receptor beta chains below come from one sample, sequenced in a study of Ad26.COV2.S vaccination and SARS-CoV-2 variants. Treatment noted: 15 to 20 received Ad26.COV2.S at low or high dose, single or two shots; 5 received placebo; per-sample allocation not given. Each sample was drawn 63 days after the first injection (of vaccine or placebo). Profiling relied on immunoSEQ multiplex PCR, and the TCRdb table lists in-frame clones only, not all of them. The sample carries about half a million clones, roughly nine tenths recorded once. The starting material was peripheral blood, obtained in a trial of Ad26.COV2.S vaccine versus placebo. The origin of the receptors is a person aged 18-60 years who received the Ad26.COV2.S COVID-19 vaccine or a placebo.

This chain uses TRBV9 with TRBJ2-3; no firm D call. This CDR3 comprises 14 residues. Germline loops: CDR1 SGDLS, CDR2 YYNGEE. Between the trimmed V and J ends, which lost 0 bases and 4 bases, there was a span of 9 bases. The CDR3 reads CASSVGGPADTQYF. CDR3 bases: TGTGCCAGCAGCGTAGGTGGGCCTGCAGATACGCAGTATTTT.

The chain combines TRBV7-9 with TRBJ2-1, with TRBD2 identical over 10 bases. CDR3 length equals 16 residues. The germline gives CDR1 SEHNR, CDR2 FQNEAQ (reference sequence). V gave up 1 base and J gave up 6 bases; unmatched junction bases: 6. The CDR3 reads CASSLDSLAGVNEQFF. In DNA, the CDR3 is TGTGCCAGCAGCTTAGATAGTCTAGCGGGAGTCAATGAGCAGTTCTTC.

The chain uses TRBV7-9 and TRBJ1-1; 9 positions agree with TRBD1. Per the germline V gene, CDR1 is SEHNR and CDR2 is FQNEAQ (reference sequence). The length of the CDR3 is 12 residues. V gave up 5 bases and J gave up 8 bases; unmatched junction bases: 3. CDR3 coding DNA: TGTGCCAGCAGCGAGACAGGGGGAGAAGCTTTCTTT. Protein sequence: CASSETGGEAFF.

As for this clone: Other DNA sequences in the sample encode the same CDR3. The CDR3: CASSEEGTDTQYF. In nucleotides, the CDR3 is TGTGCCAGCAGTGAAGAGGGCACAGATACGCAGTATTTT. J is TRBJ2-3 and V is TRBV2; the D is unclear. V shed 1 base and J shed 1 base, with 3 bases lying between them. CDR3 length equals 13 residues. Germline CDR1 and CDR2: SNHLY and FYNNEI.

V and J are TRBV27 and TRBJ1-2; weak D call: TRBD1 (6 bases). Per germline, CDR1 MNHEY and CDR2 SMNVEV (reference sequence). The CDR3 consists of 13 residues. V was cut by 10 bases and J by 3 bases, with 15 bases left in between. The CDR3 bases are TGTGCCACTCACAGGGATGGTGACTATGGCTACACCTTC. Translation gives CATHRDGDYGYTF.

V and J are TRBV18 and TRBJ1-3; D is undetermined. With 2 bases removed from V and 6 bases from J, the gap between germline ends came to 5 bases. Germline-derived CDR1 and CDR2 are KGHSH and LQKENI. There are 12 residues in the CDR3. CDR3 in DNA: TGTGCCAGCTCACCAAAGGAAAACACCATATATTTT. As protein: CASSPKENTIYF.

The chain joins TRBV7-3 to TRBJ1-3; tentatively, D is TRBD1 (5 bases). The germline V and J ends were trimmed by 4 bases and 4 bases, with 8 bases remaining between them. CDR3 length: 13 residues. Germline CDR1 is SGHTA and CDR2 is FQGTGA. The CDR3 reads CASSSYRGNTIYF. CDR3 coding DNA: TGTGCCAGCAGCTCATACAGGGGAAACACCATATATTTT.

CDR3 sequence reads: CASSLRPTLSSYNEQFF. The CDR3 nucleotides are TGTGCCAGCAGCCTACGTCCGACACTGAGCTCCTACAATGAGCAGTTCTTC. The rearrangement links TRBV9 to TRBJ2-1; D is uncertain. CDR1 is SGDLS and CDR2 is YYNGEE in the germline V gene. Trimming shortened V by 4 bases and J by 0 bases, and 17 bases separated the two germline ends. This CDR3 comprises 17 residues.

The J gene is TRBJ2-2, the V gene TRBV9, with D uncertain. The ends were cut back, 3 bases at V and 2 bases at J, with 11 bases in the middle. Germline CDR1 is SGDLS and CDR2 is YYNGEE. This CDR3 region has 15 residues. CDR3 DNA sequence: TGTGCCAGCAGCGGCCATCATACCAACACCGGGGAGCTGTTTTTT. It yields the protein CASSGHHTNTGELFF.

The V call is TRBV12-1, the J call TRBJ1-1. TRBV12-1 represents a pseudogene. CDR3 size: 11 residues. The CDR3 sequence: CASSFGPEAFF. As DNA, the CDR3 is TGTGCCAGCAGCTTTGGACCTGAAGCTTTCTTT.

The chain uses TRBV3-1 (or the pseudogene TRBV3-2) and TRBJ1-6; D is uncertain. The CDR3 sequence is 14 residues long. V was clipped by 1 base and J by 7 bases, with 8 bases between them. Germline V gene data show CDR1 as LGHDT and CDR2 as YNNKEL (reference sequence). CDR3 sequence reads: CASSQVVGNSPLHF. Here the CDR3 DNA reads TGTGCCAGCAGCCAAGTTGTAGGAAATTCACCCCTCCACTTT.

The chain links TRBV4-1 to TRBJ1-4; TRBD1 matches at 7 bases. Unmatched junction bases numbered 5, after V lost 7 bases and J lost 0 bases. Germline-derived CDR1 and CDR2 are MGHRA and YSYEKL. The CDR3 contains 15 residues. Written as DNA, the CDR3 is TGCGCCAGCACGGACAGGAGCGCAACTAATGAAAAACTGTTTTTT. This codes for CASTDRSATNEKLFF.

DNA of the CDR3: TGCGCCAGCAGCGACGGGCCTCAAGAGACCCAGTACTTC. Translation gives CASSDGPQETQYF. V is TRBV5-1 and J is TRBJ2-5; D remains unclear. In germline, CDR1 is SGHRS, CDR2 YFSETQ. CDR3 length: 13 amino acids. Between the trimmed V and J ends, which lost 4 bases and 2 bases, there was a span of 9 bases.

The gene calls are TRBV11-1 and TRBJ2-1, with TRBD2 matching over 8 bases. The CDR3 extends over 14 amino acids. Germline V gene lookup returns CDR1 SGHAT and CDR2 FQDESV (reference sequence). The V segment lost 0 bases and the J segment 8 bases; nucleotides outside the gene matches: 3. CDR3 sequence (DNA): TGTGCCAGCAGCTTAGCCCTACTAGCGGATGAGCAGTTCTTC. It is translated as CASSLALLADEQFF.

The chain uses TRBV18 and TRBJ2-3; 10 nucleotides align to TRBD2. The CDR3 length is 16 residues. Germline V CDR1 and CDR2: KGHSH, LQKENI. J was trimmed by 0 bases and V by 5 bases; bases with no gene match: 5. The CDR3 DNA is TGTGCCAGCTCATCGCTGACTAGCGGGAGCACAGATACGCAGTATTTT. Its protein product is CASSSLTSGSTDTQYF.

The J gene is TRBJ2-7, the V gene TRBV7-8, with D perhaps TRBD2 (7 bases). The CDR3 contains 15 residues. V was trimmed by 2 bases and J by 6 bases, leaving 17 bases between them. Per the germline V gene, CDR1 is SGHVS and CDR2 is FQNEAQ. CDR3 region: CASSLRGALSTEQYF. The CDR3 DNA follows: TGTGCCAGCAGCTTACGGGGGGCCCTTTCGACCGAGCAGTACTTC.

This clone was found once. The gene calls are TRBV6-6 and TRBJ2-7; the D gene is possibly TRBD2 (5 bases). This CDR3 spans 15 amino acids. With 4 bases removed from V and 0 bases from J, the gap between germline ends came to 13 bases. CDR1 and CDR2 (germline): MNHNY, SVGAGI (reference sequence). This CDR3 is CASSSAGASSYEQYF. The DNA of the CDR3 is TGTGCCAGCAGTTCCGCGGGCGCCTCCTCCTACGAGCAGTACTTC.

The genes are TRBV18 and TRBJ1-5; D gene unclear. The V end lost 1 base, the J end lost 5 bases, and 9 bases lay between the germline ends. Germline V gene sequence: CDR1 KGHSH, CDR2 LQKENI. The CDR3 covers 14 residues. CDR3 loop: CASSPRFDDQPQHF. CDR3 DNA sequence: TGTGCCAGCTCACCACGGTTCGACGATCAGCCCCAGCATTTT.

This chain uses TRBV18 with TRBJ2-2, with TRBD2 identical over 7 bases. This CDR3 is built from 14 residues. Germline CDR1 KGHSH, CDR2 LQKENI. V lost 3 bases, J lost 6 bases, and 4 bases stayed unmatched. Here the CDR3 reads CASSPTSPAGELFF. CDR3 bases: TGTGCCAGCTCACCGACTAGCCCCGCCGGGGAGCTGTTTTTT.

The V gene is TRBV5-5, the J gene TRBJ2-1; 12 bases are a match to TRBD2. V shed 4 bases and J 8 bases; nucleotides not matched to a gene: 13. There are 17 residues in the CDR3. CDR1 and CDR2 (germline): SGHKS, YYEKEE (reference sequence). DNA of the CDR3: TGTGCCAGCAGCGCTAAAGCGGTGTCTAGCGGGAGGGATGAGCAGTTCTTC. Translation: CASSAKAVSSGRDEQFF.

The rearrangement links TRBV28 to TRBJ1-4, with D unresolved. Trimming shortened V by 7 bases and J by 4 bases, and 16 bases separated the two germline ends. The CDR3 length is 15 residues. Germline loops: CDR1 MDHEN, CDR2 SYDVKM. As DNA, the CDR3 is TGTGCCAGCACCCGGGCCGGACGGAATAATGAAAAACTGTTTTTT. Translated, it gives CASTRAGRNNEKLFF.

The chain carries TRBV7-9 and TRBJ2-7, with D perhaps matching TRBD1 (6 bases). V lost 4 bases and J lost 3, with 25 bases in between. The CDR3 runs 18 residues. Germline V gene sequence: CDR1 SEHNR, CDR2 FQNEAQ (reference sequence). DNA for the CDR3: TGTGCCAGCAGCTCCCTTATGACCGCCCAGGGGTTTTTCTACGAGCAGTACTTC. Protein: CASSSLMTAQGFFYEQYF.

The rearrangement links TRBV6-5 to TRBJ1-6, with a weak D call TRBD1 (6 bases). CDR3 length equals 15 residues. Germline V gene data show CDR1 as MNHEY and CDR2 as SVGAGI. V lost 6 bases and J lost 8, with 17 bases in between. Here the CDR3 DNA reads TGTGCCAGCAGCCGATCGACAGGAGAGGATTCACCCCTCCACTTT. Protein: CASSRSTGEDSPLHF.

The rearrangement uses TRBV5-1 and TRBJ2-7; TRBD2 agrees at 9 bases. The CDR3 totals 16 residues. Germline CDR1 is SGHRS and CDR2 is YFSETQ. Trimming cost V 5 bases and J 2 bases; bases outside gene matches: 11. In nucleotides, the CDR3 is TGCGCCAGCAGTCCAGACGCTAGCGGGGTTACCTACGAGCAGTACTTC. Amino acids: CASSPDASGVTYEQYF.